The 32 T cell receptor beta chains below all came from one sample that was sequenced in a study of blood T cell repertoires in COVID-19. The assay was immunoSEQ multiplex PCR, and TCRdb's table has in-frame clones only and misses some. This sample has 170,000 or so clones, with 86% found just once. Sequenced sample: peripheral blood. The source of these receptors is a man over 45 with active or convalescent COVID-19.

This clone has a single count. The V gene is TRBV25-1, the J gene TRBJ2-7; 12 nucleotides match TRBD1. This CDR3 contains 15 residues. Per germline, CDR1 MGHDK and CDR2 SYGVNS. Germline trimming cut 2 bases from V and 3 bases from J; bases unmatched to any gene: 2. CDR3 nucleotides: TGTGCCAGCAGTGAAGGGACAGGGGGCTTCTACGAGCAGTACTTC. It codes for CASSEGTGGFYEQYF.

Turning to this clone: Other DNA sequences in the sample encode the same CDR3. The chain links TRBV7-3 to TRBJ2-1; TRBD2 agrees at 11 bases. There are 13 residues in the CDR3. Germline-derived CDR1 and CDR2 are SGHTA and FQGTGA. V shed 3 bases and J 8 bases; nucleotides not matched to a gene: 0. The CDR3 DNA reads as TGTGCCAGCAGCTTGGGACTAGCGGATGAGCAGTTCTTC. Translated, it gives CASSLGLADEQFF.

This clone was seen repeatedly, ten times or more. The V and J genes are TRBV21-1 and TRBJ2-2; the table gives TRBD2 as D, unverified against the DNA. TRBV21-1 is classified as a pseudogene. The CDR3 is 20 residues long. CDR3 protein: CASSTYRDSRGGGGTGELFF. CDR3 DNA sequence: TGTGCCAGCAGCACCTACCGGGACTCGCGGGGGGGTGGGGGCACCGGGGAGCTGTTTTTT.

This chain links TRBV7-2 with TRBJ2-6; TRBD1 aligns across 7 bases. V dropped 7 bases and J dropped 2; count of bases not matched to a gene: 5. Per germline, CDR1 SGHTA and CDR2 FQGNSA. The CDR3 length is 15 residues. As DNA, the CDR3 is TGTGCCAGCACCCCAGGGGGAGCTGGGGCCAACGTCCTGACTTTC. As protein: CASTPGGAGANVLTF. Full variable domain (remainder filled in from reference TRBV7-2 and TRBJ2-6): GAGVSQSPSNKVTEKGKDVELRCDPISGHTALYWYRQSLGQGLEFLIYFQGNSAPDKSGLPSDRFSAERTGGSVSTLTIQRTQQEDSAVYLCASTPGGAGANVLTFGAGSRLTVL.

The rearrangement links TRBV24-1 to TRBJ2-5; D ambiguous. The germline V and J ends were trimmed by 1 base and 4 bases, with 15 bases remaining between them. Per the germline V gene, CDR1 is KGHDR and CDR2 is SFDVKD. This CDR3 has 16 amino acids. CDR3 in amino acids: CATSDFAREASETQYF. In DNA form, the CDR3 reads TGTGCCACCAGTGATTTCGCTCGTGAGGCCTCAGAGACCCAGTACTTC.

The chain couples TRBV7-8 to TRBJ2-7; D is unresolved. The CDR3 consists of 15 residues. Germline V CDR1 and CDR2: SGHVS, FQNEAQ. Trimming took 1 base from V and 6 from J, leaving 16 bases between them. CDR3 in amino acids: CASSLGSQRQREQYF. The CDR3 region has the DNA TGTGCCAGCAGCTTAGGTAGTCAGAGGCAGCGCGAGCAGTACTTC.

The chain uses TRBV19 and TRBJ2-1; D may be TRBD2 (6 bases). Trimming left V 2 bases short and J 5 bases short, with 13 bases between. Looked up from germline, CDR1 is LNHDA and CDR2 is SQIVND (reference sequence). The CDR3 has 15 amino acids. The CDR3 sequence: CASSIKGGKHNEQFF. The CDR3, as DNA: TGTGCCAGTAGTATAAAGGGCGGGAAGCACAATGAGCAGTTCTTC.

In its sample, this clone was seen a few times. The rearrangement links TRBV11-3 to TRBJ1-1; D remains unclear. Trimming stripped 1 base from V and 3 bases from J, with 15 bases between. The germline V gene has CDR1 SGHNT and CDR2 YENEEA. The CDR3 runs to 16 residues. The CDR3 DNA follows: TGTGCCAGCAGCTTAGCTTCAGGAGGAGCGGACACTGAAGCTTTCTTT. Translated, it gives CASSLASGGADTEAFF.

The V gene is TRBV6-5, the J gene TRBJ2-5, with D possibly being TRBD1 (6 bases). CDR3 length: 14 amino acids. The V and J ends lost 6 bases and 1 base respectively, with 12 bases between them. CDR1 and CDR2 (germline): MNHEY, SVGAGI. CDR3 in amino acids: CASSYTGFQETQYF. CDR3 DNA: TGTGCCAGCAGCTACACAGGGTTCCAAGAGACCCAGTACTTC.

The V gene is TRBV5-5, the J gene TRBJ2-3; TRBD1 is a possible D gene (6 bases). This CDR3 spans 16 amino acids. Germline-derived CDR1 and CDR2 are SGHKS and YYEKEE (reference sequence). V was pared by 4 bases and J by 0 bases, with 15 bases between. The CDR3 is CASSPWWGPSTDTQYF. The CDR3 bases are TGTGCCAGCAGCCCCTGGTGGGGGCCTAGCACAGATACGCAGTATTTT. The whole variable domain, filled in from reference TRBV5-5 and TRBJ2-3, reads DAGVTQSPTHLIKTRGQQVTLRCSPISGHKSVSWYQQVLGQGPQFIFQYYEKEERGRGNFPDRFSARQFPNYSSELNVNALLLGDSALYLCASSPWWGPSTDTQYFGPGTRLTVL.

The chain is built from TRBV19 and TRBJ1-2; weak D call: TRBD1 (5 bases). CDR1 is LNHDA and CDR2 is SQIVND in the germline V gene (reference sequence). The ends were cut back, 7 bases at V and 5 bases at J, with 23 bases in the middle. The CDR3 length is 16 residues. The DNA for the CDR3 is TGTGCCAGTACCGCGACCCATTTCGGGGGTTCGTATGGCTACACCTTC. Protein sequence: CASTATHFGGSYGYTF.

The chain recombines TRBV11-2 with TRBJ2-5; 9 bases are a match to TRBD2. V gave up 4 bases and J gave up 4 bases; unmatched junction bases: 4. Germline V gene lookup returns CDR1 SGHAT and CDR2 FQNNGV. This CDR3 region has 14 residues. The DNA for the CDR3 is TGTGCCAGCAGCTCGGGACTAGCTGTAGAGACCCAGTACTTC. This sequence encodes CASSSGLAVETQYF.

This clone occurred a few times. V usage is TRBV7-3 and J usage is TRBJ2-1; 10 positions agree with TRBD1. Trimming removed 5 bases from V and 8 bases from J; junction bases left unmatched: 9. The CDR3 consists of 15 residues. Germline V gives CDR1 SGHTA, CDR2 FQGTGA. The CDR3 sequence: CASSHSGQGRDEQFF. The CDR3 DNA sequence: TGTGCCAGCAGCCACTCGGGACAGGGGAGGGATGAGCAGTTCTTC.

The V and J genes are TRBV11-2 and TRBJ1-4; D perhaps matches TRBD1 (6 bases). Germline-derived CDR1 and CDR2 are SGHAT and FQNNGV. The CDR3 loop spans 13 amino acids. The V and J ends lost 2 bases and 7 bases respectively, with 8 bases between them. This CDR3 reads CASSLPGVEKLFF. CDR3 nucleotides: TGTGCCAGCAGCTTACCAGGGGTTGAAAAACTGTTTTTT. Full variable domain (missing parts from reference TRBV11-2 and TRBJ1-4): EAGVAQSPRYKIIEKRQSVAFWCNPISGHATLYWYQQILGQGPKLLIQFQNNGVVDDSQLPKDRFSAERLKGVDSTLKIQPAKLEDSAVYLCASSLPGVEKLFFGSGTQLSVL.

The chain has TRBV18 and TRBJ1-2; D is unresolved. V dropped 5 bases and J dropped 5 bases, with 15 bases sitting between them. This CDR3 is built from 14 residues. Germline assignment: CDR1 KGHSH and CDR2 LQKENI. The CDR3 nucleotides read TGTGCCAGCTCAGCACTGCGTTTGGAGTATGGCTACACCTTC. Its translation: CASSALRLEYGYTF.

In regard to this clone: Its ends do not fully match the called genes, so a read error is possible. The J gene is TRBJ2-5, the V gene TRBV7-7; 15 positions agree with TRBD2. The V gene's germline CDR1 is SSHAT and CDR2 FNYEAQ (reference sequence). This CDR3 comprises 16 residues. CDR3 DNA: TGTGCTAGCAGCCGAGGACTAGCGGGGGGGCCAGAGACCCAGTACTTC. Its protein product is CASSRGLAGGPETQYF.

V usage is TRBV19 and J usage is TRBJ2-1, with TRBD2 matching over 9 bases. Germline CDR1 reads LNHDA; CDR2 reads SQIVND (reference sequence). Germline trimming cut 0 bases from V and 6 bases from J; bases unmatched to any gene: 6. The CDR3 extends over 16 amino acids. The CDR3 DNA reads as TGTGCCAGTAGTATAGAGAGTAGCGGGGGTCTCAATGAGCAGTTCTTC. Translating it yields CASSIESSGGLNEQFF.

The chain uses TRBV4-3 and TRBJ1-5; no reliable D call. The CDR3 contains 15 residues. The ends were cut back, 0 bases at V and 2 bases at J, with 8 bases in the middle. Germline V gene sequence: CDR1 LGHNA, CDR2 YSLEER. CDR3 DNA: TGCGCCAGCAGCCAAGACAGGTGGGGCAATCAGCCCCAGCATTTT. This gives the protein CASSQDRWGNQPQHF.

This chain joins TRBV10-3 and TRBJ2-4; 10 bases map to TRBD1. Unmatched junction bases numbered 7, after V lost 10 bases and J lost 1 base. The CDR3 runs to 15 residues. CDR1 is ENHRY, CDR2 SYGVKD, per germline. Here the CDR3 reads CARLTGGIAKNIQYF. CDR3 bases: TGTGCCAGATTGACAGGGGGCATTGCCAAAAACATTCAGTACTTC.

The V and J genes are TRBV27 and TRBJ2-1, with 7 nucleotides matching TRBD2. This CDR3 region has 15 residues. From germline, CDR1 is MNHEY and CDR2 SMNVEV (reference sequence). V dropped 4 bases and J dropped 3; count of bases not matched to a gene: 6. The CDR3 spells CASSYRRELYNEQFF. The CDR3 DNA sequence: TGTGCCAGCAGTTACCGGCGGGAGCTCTACAATGAGCAGTTCTTC.

The chain couples TRBV6-2 or TRBV6-3 to TRBJ1-5; 9 nucleotides match TRBD1. Germline V gene data show CDR1 as MNHEY and CDR2 as SVGEGT. The CDR3 sequence is 20 residues long. V lost 0 bases to trimming and J lost 0 bases; unmatched junction nucleotides: 12. As DNA, the CDR3 is TGTGCCAGCAGTTACTCGCAGTCGACAGGGGGTACGGATAGCAATCAGCCCCAGCATTTT. This sequence encodes CASSYSQSTGGTDSNQPQHF.

This chain uses TRBV9 with TRBJ2-5; TRBD2 matches 10 bases. This CDR3 contains 16 residues. Germline CDR1 and CDR2: SGDLS and YYNGEE. With V trimmed by 0 bases and J by 3 bases, 5 bases remained unmatched. The CDR3 coding sequence is TGTGCCAGCAGCGTAGGAGGACTAGCGGTGGAAGAGACCCAGTACTTC. Its protein product is CASSVGGLAVEETQYF.

The rearrangement links TRBV20-1 to TRBJ2-5, with 7 positions matching TRBD2. Germline trimming cut 5 bases from V and 0 bases from J; bases unmatched to any gene: 3. The CDR3 is 13 amino acids. Germline CDR1 reads DFQATT; CDR2 reads SNEGSKA (reference sequence). The CDR3 sequence: CSAGGGDQETQYF. The CDR3 coding sequence is TGCAGTGCTGGTGGGGGGGACCAAGAGACCCAGTACTTC.

The V and J genes are TRBV4-2 and TRBJ2-1; TRBD2 matches 10 bases. The CDR3 is 18 residues long. The germline CDR1 and CDR2 sequences are LGHNA and YNFKEQ. J gave up 1 base and V 4 bases, and 10 bases lay outside the gene matches. The CDR3 loop reads CASSRPGTSGVSYNEQFF. CDR3 sequence (DNA): TGTGCCAGCAGCCGCCCGGGAACTAGCGGGGTTTCCTACAATGAGCAGTTCTTC.

This sequence joins TRBV19 and TRBJ2-7, with a tentative D call TRBD2 (5 bases). Trimming removed 1 base from V and 7 bases from J, with 20 bases in between. Germline assignment: CDR1 LNHDA and CDR2 SQIVND (reference sequence). The CDR3 loop spans 16 amino acids. In nucleotides, the CDR3 is TGTGCCAGTAGTATAGCTGCGACCCGTACGTGGGAGGAGCAGTACTTC. Translated, it gives CASSIAATRTWEEQYF.

V and J are TRBV2 and TRBJ1-4; 7 nucleotides line up with TRBD1. This CDR3 is built from 14 residues. The germline V gene encodes CDR1 SNHLY and CDR2 FYNNEI. The trim removed 7 bases at V and 7 bases at J, leaving 9 bases unmatched. CDR3: CASNQQGTGEKLFF. The CDR3 DNA is TGTGCCAGCAACCAACAGGGGACTGGTGAAAAACTGTTTTTT.

The genes are TRBV7-3 and TRBJ2-2; TRBD2 matches 11 bases. The V gene end was trimmed by 5 bases and the J gene end by 8 bases; junction bases not matched to a gene: 7. The CDR3 contains 15 residues. Germline V CDR1 and CDR2: SGHTA, FQGTGA. This CDR3 is CASSPTSGATGELFF. The DNA of the CDR3 is TGTGCCAGCAGCCCGACTAGCGGGGCCACGGGGGAGCTGTTTTTT.

The chain employs TRBV6-6 and TRBJ1-5; no reliable D call. The CDR3 spans 14 residues. V was trimmed by 2 bases and J by 1 base, leaving 6 bases between them. The germline gives CDR1 MNHNY, CDR2 SVGAGI (reference sequence). This chain's CDR3 is CASSYVSSNQPQHF. The DNA for the CDR3 is TGTGCCAGCAGTTACGTCTCGAGCAATCAGCCCCAGCATTTT.

The chain uses TRBV19 and TRBJ2-1; 9 nucleotides align to TRBD2. With 5 bases clipped from V and 2 bases from J, the junction kept 16 bases outside the gene matches. CDR1 and CDR2 from the germline V gene are LNHDA and SQIVND (reference sequence). There are 19 residues in the CDR3. CDR3 bases: TGTGCCAGTAGTCACAGGGTTGGTGGACTAGCGAAAACCTACAATGAGCAGTTCTTC. Translating gives CASSHRVGGLAKTYNEQFF.

J is TRBJ1-2 and V is TRBV7-2; D is unresolved. The V and J ends lost 2 bases and 8 bases respectively, with 12 bases between them. This CDR3 contains 13 residues. Germline CDR1 is SGHTA and CDR2 is FQGNSA. The CDR3 region has the DNA TGTGCCAGCAGCTTAAACCCGGGAGAGGGCTACACCTTC. This gives the protein CASSLNPGEGYTF.

This chain connects TRBV12-5 to TRBJ2-1; 11 positions agree with TRBD2. Unmatched junction bases numbered 4, after V lost 5 bases and J lost 7 bases. The CDR3 is 14 amino acids. CDR1 is LGHNT, CDR2 FRNRAP, per germline. CDR3 loop: CASGPLAGGNEQFF. CDR3 bases: TGTGCTAGTGGTCCGCTAGCGGGAGGAAATGAGCAGTTCTTC.

The chain links TRBV7-8 to TRBJ2-7; 7 nucleotides match TRBD1. The germline gives CDR1 SGHVS, CDR2 FQNEAQ. V dropped 5 bases and J dropped 4; count of bases not matched to a gene: 11. This CDR3 has 15 amino acids. The CDR3 spells CASSPTTGLAYEQYF. In DNA, the CDR3 is TGTGCCAGCAGCCCCACGACAGGGTTAGCGTACGAGCAGTACTTC.